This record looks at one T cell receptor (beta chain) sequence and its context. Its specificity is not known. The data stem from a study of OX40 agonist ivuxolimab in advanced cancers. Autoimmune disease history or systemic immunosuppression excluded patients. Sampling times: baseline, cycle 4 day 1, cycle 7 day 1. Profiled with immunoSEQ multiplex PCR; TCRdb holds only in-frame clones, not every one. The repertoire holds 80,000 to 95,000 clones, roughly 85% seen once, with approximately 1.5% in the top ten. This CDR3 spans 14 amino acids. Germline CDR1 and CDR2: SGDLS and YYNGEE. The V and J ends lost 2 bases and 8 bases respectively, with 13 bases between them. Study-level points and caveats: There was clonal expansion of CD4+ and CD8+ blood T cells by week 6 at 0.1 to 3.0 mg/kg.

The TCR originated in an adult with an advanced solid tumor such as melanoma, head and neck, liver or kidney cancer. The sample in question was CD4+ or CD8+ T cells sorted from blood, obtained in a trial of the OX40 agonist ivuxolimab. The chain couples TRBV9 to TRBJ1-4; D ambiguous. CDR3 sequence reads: CASSVDIGREKLFF. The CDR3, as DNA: TGTGCCAGCAGCGTTGACATAGGAAGGGAAAAACTGTTTTTT.